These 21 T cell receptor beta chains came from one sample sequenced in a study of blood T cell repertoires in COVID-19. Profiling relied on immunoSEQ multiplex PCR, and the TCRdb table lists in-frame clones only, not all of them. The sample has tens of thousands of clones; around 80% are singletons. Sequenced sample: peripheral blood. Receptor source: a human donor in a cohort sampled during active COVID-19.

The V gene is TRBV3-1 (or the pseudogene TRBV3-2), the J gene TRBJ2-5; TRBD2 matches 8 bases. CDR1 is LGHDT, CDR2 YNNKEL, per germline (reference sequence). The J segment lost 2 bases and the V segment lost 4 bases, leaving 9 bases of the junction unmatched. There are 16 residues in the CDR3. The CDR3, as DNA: TGTGCCAGCAGCCCGATGGCGGGAGGATTACAAGAGACCCAGTACTTC. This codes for CASSPMAGGLQETQYF.

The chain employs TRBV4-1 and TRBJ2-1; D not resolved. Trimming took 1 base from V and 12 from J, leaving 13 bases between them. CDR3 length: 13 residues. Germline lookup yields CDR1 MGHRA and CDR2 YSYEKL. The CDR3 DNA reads TGCGCCAGCAGCCAAGTGGGTCTAGTAGTGCAGTTCTTC. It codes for CASSQVGLVVQFF.

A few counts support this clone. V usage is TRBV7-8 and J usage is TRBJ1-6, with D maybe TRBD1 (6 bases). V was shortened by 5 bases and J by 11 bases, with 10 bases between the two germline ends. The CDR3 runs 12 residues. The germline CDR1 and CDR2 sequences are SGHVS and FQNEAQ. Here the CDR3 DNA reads TGTGCCAGCAGCCATAAGGGGGCACCCCTCCACTTT. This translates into CASSHKGAPLHF.

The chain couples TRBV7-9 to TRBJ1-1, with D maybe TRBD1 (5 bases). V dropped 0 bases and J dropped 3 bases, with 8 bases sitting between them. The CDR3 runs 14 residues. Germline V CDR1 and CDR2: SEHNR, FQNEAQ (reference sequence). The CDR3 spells CASSLAGAYTEAFF. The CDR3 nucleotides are TGTGCCAGCAGCTTAGCTGGGGCCTACACTGAAGCTTTCTTT. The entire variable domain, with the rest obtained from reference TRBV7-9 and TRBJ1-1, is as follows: DTGVSQNPRHKITKRGQNVTFRCDPISEHNRLYWYRQTLGQGPEFLTYFQNEAQLEKSRLLSDRFSAERPKGSFSTLEIQRTEQGDSAMYLCASSLAGAYTEAFFGQGTRLTVV.

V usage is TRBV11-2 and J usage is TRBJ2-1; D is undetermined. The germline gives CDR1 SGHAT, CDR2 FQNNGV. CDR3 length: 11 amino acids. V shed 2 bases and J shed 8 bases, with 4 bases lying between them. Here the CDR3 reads CASSLSDEQFF. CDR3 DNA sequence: TGTGCCAGCAGCTTATCCGATGAGCAGTTCTTC.

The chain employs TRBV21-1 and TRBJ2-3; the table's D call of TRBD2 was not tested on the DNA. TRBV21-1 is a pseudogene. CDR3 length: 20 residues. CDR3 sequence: CASSKVAGLAGIRDTDTQYF. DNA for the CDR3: TGTGCCAGCAGCAAAGTTGCGGGACTAGCGGGTATAAGGGACACAGATACGCAGTATTTT.

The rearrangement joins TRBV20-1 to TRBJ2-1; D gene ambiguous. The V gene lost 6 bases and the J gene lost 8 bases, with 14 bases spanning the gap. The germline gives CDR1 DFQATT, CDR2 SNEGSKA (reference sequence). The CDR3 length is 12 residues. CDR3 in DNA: TGCAGTGCAAGTCCCACCCGCGATGAGCAGTTCTTC. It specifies CSASPTRDEQFF.

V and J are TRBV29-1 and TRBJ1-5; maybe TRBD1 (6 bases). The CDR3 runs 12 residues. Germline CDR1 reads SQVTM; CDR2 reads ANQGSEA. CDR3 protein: CTRGAYNQPQHF. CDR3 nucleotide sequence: TGCACCCGGGGGGCCTATAATCAGCCCCAGCATTTT.

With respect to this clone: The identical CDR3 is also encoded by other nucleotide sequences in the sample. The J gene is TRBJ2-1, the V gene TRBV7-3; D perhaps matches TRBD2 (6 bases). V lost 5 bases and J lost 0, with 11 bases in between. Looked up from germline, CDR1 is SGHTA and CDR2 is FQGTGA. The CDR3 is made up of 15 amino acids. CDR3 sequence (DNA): TGTGCCAGCAGCCCCGGACTAAGCTCCTACAATGAGCAGTTCTTC. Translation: CASSPGLSSYNEQFF.

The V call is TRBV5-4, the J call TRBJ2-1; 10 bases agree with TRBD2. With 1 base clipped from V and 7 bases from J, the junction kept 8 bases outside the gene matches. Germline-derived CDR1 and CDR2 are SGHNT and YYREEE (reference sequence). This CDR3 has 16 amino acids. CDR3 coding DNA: TGTGCCAGCAGCTTGACGGCTAGCGGGAGAGGGAATGAGCAGTTCTTC. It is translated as CASSLTASGRGNEQFF.

The DNA of the CDR3 is TGTGCCAGCAGTTTTGCCGGGAGGGAAAACACCATATATTTT. Its translation: CASSFAGRENTIYF. This sequence joins TRBV28 and TRBJ1-3; D ambiguous. CDR1 and CDR2 from the germline V gene are MDHEN and SYDVKM. CDR3 length: 14 amino acids. V gave up 3 bases and J gave up 6 bases, with 12 bases separating them.

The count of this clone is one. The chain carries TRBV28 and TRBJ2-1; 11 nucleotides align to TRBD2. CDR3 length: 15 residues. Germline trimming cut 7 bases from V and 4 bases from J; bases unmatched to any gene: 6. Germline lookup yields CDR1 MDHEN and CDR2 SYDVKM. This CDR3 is CASMMTSGTYNEQFF. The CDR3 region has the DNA TGTGCCAGCATGATGACTAGCGGGACATACAATGAGCAGTTCTTC.

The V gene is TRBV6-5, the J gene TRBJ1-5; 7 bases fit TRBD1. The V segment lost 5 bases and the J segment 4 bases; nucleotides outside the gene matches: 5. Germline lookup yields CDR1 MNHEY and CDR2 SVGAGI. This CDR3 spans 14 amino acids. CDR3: CASSPDRSNQPQHF. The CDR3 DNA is TGTGCCAGCAGTCCGGACAGGTCAAATCAGCCCCAGCATTTT.

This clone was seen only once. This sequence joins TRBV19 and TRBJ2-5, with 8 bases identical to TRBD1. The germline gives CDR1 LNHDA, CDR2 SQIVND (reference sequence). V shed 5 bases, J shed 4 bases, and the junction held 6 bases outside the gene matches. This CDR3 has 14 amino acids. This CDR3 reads CASSPTGVGETQYF. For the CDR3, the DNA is TGTGCCAGTAGTCCGACAGGGGTTGGAGAGACCCAGTACTTC.

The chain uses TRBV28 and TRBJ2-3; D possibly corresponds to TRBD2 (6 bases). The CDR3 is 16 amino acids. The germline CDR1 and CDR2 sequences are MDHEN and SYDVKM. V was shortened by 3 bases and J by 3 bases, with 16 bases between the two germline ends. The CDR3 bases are TGTGCCAGCAGTTTTTTGGCGGGAAGTCGAACAGATACGCAGTATTTT. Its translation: CASSFLAGSRTDTQYF.

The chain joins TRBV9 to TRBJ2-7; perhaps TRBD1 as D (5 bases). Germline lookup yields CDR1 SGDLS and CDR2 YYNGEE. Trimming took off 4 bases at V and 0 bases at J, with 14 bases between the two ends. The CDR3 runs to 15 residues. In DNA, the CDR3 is TGTGCCAGCAGCTCCCAGGGCAGCAGCTCCTACGAGCAGTACTTC. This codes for CASSSQGSSSYEQYF.

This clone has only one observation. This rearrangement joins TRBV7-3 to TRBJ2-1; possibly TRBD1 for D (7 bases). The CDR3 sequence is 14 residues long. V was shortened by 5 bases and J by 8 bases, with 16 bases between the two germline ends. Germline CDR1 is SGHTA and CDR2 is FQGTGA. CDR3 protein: CASSQLGGGDEQFF. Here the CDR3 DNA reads TGTGCCAGCAGCCAGCTCGGAGGGGGCGATGAGCAGTTCTTC.

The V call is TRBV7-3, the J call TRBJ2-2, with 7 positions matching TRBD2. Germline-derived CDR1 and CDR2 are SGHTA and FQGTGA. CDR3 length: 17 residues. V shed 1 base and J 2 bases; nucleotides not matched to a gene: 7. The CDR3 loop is CASSLKPGGPNTGELFF. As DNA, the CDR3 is TGTGCCAGCAGCTTAAAACCGGGAGGACCTAACACCGGGGAGCTGTTTTTT.

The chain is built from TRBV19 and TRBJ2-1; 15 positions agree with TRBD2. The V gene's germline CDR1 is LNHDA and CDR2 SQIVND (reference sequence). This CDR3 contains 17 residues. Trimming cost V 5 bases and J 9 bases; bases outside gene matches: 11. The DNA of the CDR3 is TGTGCCAGTAGTGTCCAGGGGACTAGCGGGAGGAGGGGTGAGCAGTTCTTC. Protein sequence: CASSVQGTSGRRGEQFF.

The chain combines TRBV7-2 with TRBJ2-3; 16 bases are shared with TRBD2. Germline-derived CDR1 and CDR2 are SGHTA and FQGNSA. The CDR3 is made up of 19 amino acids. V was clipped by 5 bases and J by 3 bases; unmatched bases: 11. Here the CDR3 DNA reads TGTGCCAGCAGCACAGGGACTAGCGGGAGGGGCCGGGTGACAGATACGCAGTATTTT. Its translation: CASSTGTSGRGRVTDTQYF.

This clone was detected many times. The CDR3 nucleotides are TGCAGCGTTGCCACTGGTAGGACAGTTAATGAAAAACTGTTTTTT. Its protein is CSVATGRTVNEKLFF. The chain is built from TRBV29-1 and TRBJ1-4; tentative D call: TRBD1 (6 bases). The V and J ends lost 4 bases and 4 bases respectively, with 16 bases between them. CDR3 size: 15 residues. The V gene's germline CDR1 is SQVTM and CDR2 ANQGSEA. Complete variable domain (other parts from reference TRBV29-1 and TRBJ1-4): SAVISQKPSRDICQRGTSLTIQCQVDSQVTMMFWYRQQPGQSLTLIATANQGSEATYESGFVIDKFPISRPNLTFSTLTVSNMSPEDSSIYLCSVATGRTVNEKLFFGSGTQLSVL.